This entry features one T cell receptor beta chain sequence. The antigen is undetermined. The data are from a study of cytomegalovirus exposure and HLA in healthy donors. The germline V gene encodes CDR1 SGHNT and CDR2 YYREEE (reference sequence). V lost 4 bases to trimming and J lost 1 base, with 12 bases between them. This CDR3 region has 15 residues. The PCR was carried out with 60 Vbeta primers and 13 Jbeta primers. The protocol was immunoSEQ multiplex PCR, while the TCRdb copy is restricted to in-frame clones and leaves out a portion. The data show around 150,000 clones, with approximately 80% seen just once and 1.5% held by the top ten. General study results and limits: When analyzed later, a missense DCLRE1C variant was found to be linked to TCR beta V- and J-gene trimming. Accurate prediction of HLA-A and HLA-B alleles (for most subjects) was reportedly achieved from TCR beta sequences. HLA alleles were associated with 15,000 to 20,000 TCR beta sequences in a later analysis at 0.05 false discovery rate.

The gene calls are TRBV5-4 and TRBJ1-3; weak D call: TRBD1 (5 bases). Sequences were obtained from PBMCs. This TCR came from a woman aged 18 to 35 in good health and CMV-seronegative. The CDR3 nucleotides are TGTGCCAGCAGCACTAGGAGGGGTTCTGGAAACACCATATATTTT. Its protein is CASSTRRGSGNTIYF.